Below are 11 T cell receptor beta chains sequenced from a single sample in a study of T-cell memory formation after mild COVID-19. TCRdb fed the 5' RACE reads into MiXCR, producing one record per CDR3 protein. The table shows fewer than 400,000 distinct CDR3 sequences, with 15% to 20% occurring only once. Sequencing used PBMCs or a T cell subset sorted from them (not recorded which). The origin of the receptors is a man younger than 30 who had mild COVID-19 (a few samples of this study predate the infection). Cell type and time point are not known.

This clonotype appeared a few times. The CDR3 bases are TGTGCCAGCAGCTTAGAAGACAGGGGAGGCACCGGGGAGCTGTTTTTT. It codes for CASSLEDRGGTGELFF. The chain recombines TRBV7-9 with TRBJ2-2; 8 bases are a match to TRBD1. The V gene end was trimmed by 1 base and the J gene end by 4 bases; junction bases not matched to a gene: 5. CDR1 and CDR2 (germline): SEHNR, FQNEAQ (reference sequence). CDR3 length: 16 residues.

The sample holds a few counts of this clonotype. The J gene is TRBJ1-1, the V gene TRBV4-3, with TRBD1 matching over 9 bases. V gave up 3 bases and J gave up 4 bases; unmatched junction bases: 3. Germline values: CDR1 LGHNA, CDR2 YSLEER. This CDR3 has 14 residues. CDR3 amino acids: CASSHPGQGTEAFF. For the CDR3, the DNA is TGCGCCAGCAGCCACCCGGGACAGGGCACTGAAGCTTTCTTT.

The chain recombines TRBV4-1 with TRBJ1-1; D unresolved. The CDR3 has 15 amino acids. The V end was cut by 1 base, the J end by 4 bases, with 13 bases between. In germline, CDR1 is MGHRA, CDR2 YSYEKL. CDR3 loop: CASSQAPRSRTEAFF. In DNA, the CDR3 is TGCGCCAGCAGCCAAGCTCCGCGGAGCCGCACTGAAGCTTTCTTT.

This clonotype was seen only a few times. J is TRBJ2-6 and V is TRBV7-3, with 8 positions matching TRBD1. This CDR3 spans 18 amino acids. Per the germline V gene, CDR1 is SGHTA and CDR2 is FQGTGA. V was clipped by 4 bases and J by 7 bases; unmatched bases: 15. The CDR3 DNA reads as TGTGCCAGCAGCTCCGACTCAGGGGGCGCAAGGGGAGCCAACGTCCTGACTTTC. It codes for CASSSDSGGARGANVLTF.

This clonotype was seen ten or more times. The J gene is TRBJ2-3, the V gene TRBV7-2; no clear D. CDR3 size: 13 residues. CDR1 SGHTA and CDR2 FQGNSA come from the germline V gene. Between the trimmed V and J ends, which lost 6 bases and 6 bases, there was a span of 13 bases. The CDR3 here is CASSPQRRDTQYF. DNA for the CDR3: TGTGCCAGCAGTCCCCAGCGACGGGATACGCAGTATTTT.

This clonotype has ten or more counts. This chain links TRBV12-3 or TRBV12-4 with TRBJ1-1; D not certain. V was clipped by 3 bases and J by 11 bases, with 10 bases between them. The CDR3 totals 11 residues. The CDR3 sequence: CASSLAAGAFF. The CDR3 DNA follows: TGTGCCAGCAGTTTGGCGGCCGGGGCTTTCTTT.

This clonotype showed up just a few times. The chain combines TRBV3-1 with TRBJ2-1, with TRBD1 as a possible D gene (6 bases). CDR3 length: 14 amino acids. Germline lookup yields CDR1 LGHDT and CDR2 YNNKEL (reference sequence). Trimming pared 7 bases from V and 1 base from J, leaving 11 bases between. The CDR3 DNA follows: TGTGCCAGCAAGATCGGACAGTCCTACAATGAGCAGTTCTTC. Translating gives CASKIGQSYNEQFF.

The chain is built from TRBV7-2 and TRBJ2-3, with 8 nucleotides matching TRBD2. With V trimmed by 5 bases and J by 4 bases, 11 bases remained unmatched. The CDR3 consists of 16 residues. CDR1 SGHTA and CDR2 FQGNSA come from the germline V gene. CDR3 region: CASSRGGGHIADTQYF. The CDR3, as DNA: TGTGCCAGCAGCCGTGGCGGGGGGCATATCGCAGATACGCAGTATTTT.

This clonotype was counted a few times. The gene calls are TRBV5-6 and TRBJ2-3, with D perhaps matching TRBD1 (6 bases). Deletions cut 3 bases from V and 1 base from J, with 12 bases between. The CDR3 sequence is 15 residues long. Germline V gene sequence: CDR1 SGHDT, CDR2 YYEEEE. The CDR3 region has the DNA TGTGCCAGCAGCTGGACGGGACAACGCACAGATACGCAGTATTTT. Translated: CASSWTGQRTDTQYF.

The chain carries TRBV5-1 and TRBJ2-1; 7 bases are shared with TRBD2. The CDR3 length is 14 residues. Germline V CDR1 and CDR2: SGHRS, YFSETQ. The V and J ends lost 5 bases and 6 bases, in that order; junction bases with no gene match: 8. CDR3 nucleotides: TGCGCCAGCAGTCTCCTAGCGGACGCCAATGAGCAGTTCTTC. Encoded protein: CASSLLADANEQFF. The full variable domain, rest sourced from reference TRBV5-1 and TRBJ2-1, is KAGVTQTPRYLIKTRGQQVTLSCSPISGHRSVSWYQQTPGQGLQFLFEYFSETQRNKGNFPGRFSGRQFSNSRSEMNVSTLELGDSALYLCASSLLADANEQFFGPGTRLTVL.

V gene TRBV5-1 combines with J gene TRBJ2-7; D not resolved. This CDR3 contains 14 residues. Trimming cost V 1 base and J 3 bases, with 11 bases left between them. CDR1 is SGHRS, CDR2 YFSETQ, per germline. For the CDR3, the DNA is TGCGCCAGCAGCTTGTCCCCCCAGAACTACGAGCAGTACTTC. Protein sequence: CASSLSPQNYEQYF. The whole variable domain, filled in from reference TRBV5-1 and TRBJ2-7, reads KAGVTQTPRYLIKTRGQQVTLSCSPISGHRSVSWYQQTPGQGLQFLFEYFSETQRNKGNFPGRFSGRQFSNSRSEMNVSTLELGDSALYLCASSLSPQNYEQYFGPGTRLTVT.